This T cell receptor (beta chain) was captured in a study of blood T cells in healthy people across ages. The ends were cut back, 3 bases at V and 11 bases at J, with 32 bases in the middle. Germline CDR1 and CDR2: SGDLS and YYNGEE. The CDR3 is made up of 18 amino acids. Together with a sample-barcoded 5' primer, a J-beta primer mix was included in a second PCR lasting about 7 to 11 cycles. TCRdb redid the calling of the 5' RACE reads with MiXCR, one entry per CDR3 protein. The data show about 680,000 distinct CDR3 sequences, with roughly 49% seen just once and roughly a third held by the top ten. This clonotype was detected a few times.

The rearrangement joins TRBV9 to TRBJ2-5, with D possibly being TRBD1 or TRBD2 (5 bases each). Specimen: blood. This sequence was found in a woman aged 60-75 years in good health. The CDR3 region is CASSGQGLGVDFVTEQYF. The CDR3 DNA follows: TGTGCCAGCAGCGGCCAGGGTTTGGGGGTCGATTTCGTCACTGAGCAGTACTTC.